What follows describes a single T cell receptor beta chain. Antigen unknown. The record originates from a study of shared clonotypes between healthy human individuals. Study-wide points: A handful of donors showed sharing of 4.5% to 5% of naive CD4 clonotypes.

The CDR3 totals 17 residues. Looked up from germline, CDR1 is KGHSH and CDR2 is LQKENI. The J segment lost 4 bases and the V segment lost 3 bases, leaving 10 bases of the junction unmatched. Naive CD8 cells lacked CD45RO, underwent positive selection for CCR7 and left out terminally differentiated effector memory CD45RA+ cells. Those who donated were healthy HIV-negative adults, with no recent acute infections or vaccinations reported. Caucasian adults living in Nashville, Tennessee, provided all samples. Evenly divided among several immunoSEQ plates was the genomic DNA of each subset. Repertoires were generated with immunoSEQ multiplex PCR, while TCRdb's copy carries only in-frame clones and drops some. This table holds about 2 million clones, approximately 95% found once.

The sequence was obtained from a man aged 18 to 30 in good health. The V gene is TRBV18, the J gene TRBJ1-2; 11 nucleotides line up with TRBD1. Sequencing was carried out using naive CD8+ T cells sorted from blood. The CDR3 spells CASSPQDRGRLIYGYTF. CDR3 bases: TGTGCCAGCTCACCCCAGGACAGGGGGCGCCTGATCTATGGCTACACCTTC.